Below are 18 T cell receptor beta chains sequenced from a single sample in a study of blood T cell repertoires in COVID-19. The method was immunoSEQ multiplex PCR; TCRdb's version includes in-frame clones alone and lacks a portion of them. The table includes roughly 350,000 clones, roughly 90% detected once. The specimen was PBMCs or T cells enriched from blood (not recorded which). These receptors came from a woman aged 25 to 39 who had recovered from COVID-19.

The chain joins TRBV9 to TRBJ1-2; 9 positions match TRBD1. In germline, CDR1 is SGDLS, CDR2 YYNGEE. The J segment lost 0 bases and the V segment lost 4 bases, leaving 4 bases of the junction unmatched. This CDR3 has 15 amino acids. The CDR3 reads CASSPRTGANYGYTF. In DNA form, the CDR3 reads TGTGCCAGCAGCCCCCGGACAGGGGCTAACTATGGCTACACCTTC.

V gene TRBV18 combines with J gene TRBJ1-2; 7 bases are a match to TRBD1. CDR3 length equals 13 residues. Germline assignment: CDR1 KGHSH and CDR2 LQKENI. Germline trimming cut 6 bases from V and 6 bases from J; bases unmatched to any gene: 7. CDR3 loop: CASSLDRAHGYTF. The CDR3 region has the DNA TGTGCCAGCTCCCTCGACAGGGCCCATGGCTACACCTTC.

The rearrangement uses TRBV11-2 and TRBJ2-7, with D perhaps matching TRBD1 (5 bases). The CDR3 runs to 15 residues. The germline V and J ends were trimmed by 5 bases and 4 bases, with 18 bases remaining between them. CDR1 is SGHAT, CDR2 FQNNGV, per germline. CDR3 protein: CASSTQGTVIYEQYF. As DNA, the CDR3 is TGTGCCAGCAGCACTCAGGGTACCGTAATTTACGAGCAGTACTTC.

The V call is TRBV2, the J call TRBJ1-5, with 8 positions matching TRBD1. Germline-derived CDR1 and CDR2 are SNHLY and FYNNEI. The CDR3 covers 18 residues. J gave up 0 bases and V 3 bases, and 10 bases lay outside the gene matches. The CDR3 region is CASSDRATGEYSNQPQHF. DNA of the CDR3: TGTGCCAGCAGTGATCGCGCGACAGGGGAGTATAGCAATCAGCCCCAGCATTTT.

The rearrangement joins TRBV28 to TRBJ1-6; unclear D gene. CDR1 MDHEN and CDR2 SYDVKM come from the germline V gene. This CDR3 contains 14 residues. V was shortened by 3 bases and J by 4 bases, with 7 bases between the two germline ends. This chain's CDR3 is CASSFEGYNSPLHF. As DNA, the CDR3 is TGTGCCAGCAGTTTCGAGGGTTATAATTCACCCCTCCACTTT.

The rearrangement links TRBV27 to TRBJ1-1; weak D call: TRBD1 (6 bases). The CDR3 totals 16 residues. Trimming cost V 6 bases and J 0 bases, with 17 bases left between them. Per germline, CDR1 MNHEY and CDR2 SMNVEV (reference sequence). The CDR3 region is CASSFSDRTLNTEAFF. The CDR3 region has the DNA TGTGCCAGCAGCTTCTCCGACAGGACCTTGAACACTGAAGCTTTCTTT.

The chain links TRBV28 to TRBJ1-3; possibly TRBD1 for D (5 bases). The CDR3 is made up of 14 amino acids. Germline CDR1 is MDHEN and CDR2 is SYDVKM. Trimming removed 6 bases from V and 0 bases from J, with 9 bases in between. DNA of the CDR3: TGTGCCAGCAGGGAGGGGCGCTCTGGAAACACCATATATTTT. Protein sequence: CASREGRSGNTIYF.

The CDR3 nucleotides are TGTGCCAGCAGCTTTCAGGGGACAAGTGGCTACACCTTC. Translating gives CASSFQGTSGYTF. This chain links TRBV5-4 with TRBJ1-2, with TRBD1 as a possible D gene (6 bases). CDR3 length: 13 residues. Germline lookup yields CDR1 SGHNT and CDR2 YYREEE (reference sequence). V was clipped by 2 bases and J by 7 bases, with 12 bases between them.

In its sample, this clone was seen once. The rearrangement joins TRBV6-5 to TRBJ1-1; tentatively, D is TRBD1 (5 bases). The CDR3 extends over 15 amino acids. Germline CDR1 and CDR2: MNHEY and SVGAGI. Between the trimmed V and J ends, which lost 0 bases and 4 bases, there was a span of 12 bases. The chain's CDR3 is CASSYSGLGSTEAFF. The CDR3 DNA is TGTGCCAGCAGTTACTCGGGACTGGGGAGCACTGAAGCTTTCTTT.

CDR3 DNA: TGTGCCAGCAGTTCGACAGGGAAGGGAGAAGTGAACACCATATATTTT. It is translated as CASSSTGKGEVNTIYF. The rearrangement joins TRBV28 to TRBJ1-3; the match to TRBD1 covers 7 bases. V lost 4 bases to trimming and J lost 7 bases; unmatched junction nucleotides: 13. Per the germline V gene, CDR1 is MDHEN and CDR2 is SYDVKM. This CDR3 region has 16 residues.

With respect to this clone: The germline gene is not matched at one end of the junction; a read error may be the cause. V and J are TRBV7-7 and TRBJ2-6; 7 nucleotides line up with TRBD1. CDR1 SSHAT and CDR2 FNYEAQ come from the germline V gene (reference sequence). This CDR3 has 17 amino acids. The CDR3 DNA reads TGTGCTAGCAGCGTCGGACAGGCCTCCCCTGGGGCCAACGTCCTGACTTTC. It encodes CASSVGQASPGANVLTF.

CDR3 DNA sequence: TGTGCCAGTAGTCCCCAGACAGGGACTTTTAACTATGGCTACACCTTC. Translated, it gives CASSPQTGTFNYGYTF. The chain has TRBV19 and TRBJ1-2, with TRBD1 matching over 7 bases. Trimming cost V 5 bases and J 1 base; bases outside gene matches: 10. The length of the CDR3 is 16 residues. CDR1 and CDR2 (germline): LNHDA, SQIVND (reference sequence).

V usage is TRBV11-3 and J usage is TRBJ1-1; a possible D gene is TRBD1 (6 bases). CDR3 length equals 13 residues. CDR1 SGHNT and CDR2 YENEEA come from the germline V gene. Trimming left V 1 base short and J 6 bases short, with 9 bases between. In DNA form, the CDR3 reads TGTGCCAGCAGCTTAGTTGGGGGCGCTGAAGCTTTCTTT. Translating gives CASSLVGGAEAFF.

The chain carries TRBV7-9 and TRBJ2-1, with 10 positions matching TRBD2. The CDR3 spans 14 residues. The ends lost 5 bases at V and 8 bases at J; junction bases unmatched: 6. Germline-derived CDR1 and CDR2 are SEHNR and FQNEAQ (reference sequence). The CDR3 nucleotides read TGTGCCAGCAGCAGTAGCGGGGGGCCCGATGAGCAGTTCTTC. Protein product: CASSSSGGPDEQFF.

The DNA of the CDR3 is TGTGCCAGCAGTATCGACGCGGGACTCTACGAGCAGTACTTC. Its translation: CASSIDAGLYEQYF. V and J are TRBV27 and TRBJ2-7, with a weak D call TRBD2 (6 bases). This CDR3 region has 14 residues. Germline V gives CDR1 MNHEY, CDR2 SMNVEV (reference sequence). The V and J ends lost 5 bases and 3 bases respectively, with 14 bases between them.

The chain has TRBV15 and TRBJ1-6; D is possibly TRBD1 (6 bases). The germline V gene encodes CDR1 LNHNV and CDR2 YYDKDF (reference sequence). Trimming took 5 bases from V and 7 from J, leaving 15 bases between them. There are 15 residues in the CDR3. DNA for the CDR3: TGTGCCACCAGCCCCCTCGGGACACCGAATTCACCCCTCCACTTT. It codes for CATSPLGTPNSPLHF.

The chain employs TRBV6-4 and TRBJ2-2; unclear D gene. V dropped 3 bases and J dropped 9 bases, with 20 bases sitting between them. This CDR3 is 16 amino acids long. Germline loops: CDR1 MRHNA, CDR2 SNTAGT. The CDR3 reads CASSDPEALKARELFF. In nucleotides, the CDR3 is TGTGCCAGCAGTGATCCCGAGGCCCTCAAAGCGCGGGAGCTGTTTTTT.

The CDR3 region is CASRPVSVREKLFF. Written as DNA, the CDR3 is TGTGCCAGCAGGCCCGTTTCGGTCCGAGAAAAACTGTTTTTT. The chain combines TRBV6-5 with TRBJ1-4; no clear D. This CDR3 is 14 amino acids long. Germline V gene lookup returns CDR1 MNHEY and CDR2 SVGAGI. V shed 6 bases and J shed 8 bases, with 16 bases lying between them.